Below, 14 T cell receptor beta chains from the same sample are listed, as sequenced in a study of shared clonotypes between healthy human individuals. Sequencing was performed with immunoSEQ multiplex PCR; in TCRdb, only in-frame clones are kept and a portion is missing. The sample yields 2 million to 3 million clones, over 85% seen once. Sequencing was done on a sample of naive CD4+ T cells from PBMCs. Subset indicated: CD45RA+ positively selected. The source of these receptors is a man aged 18-30 years in good health. Some clones in this sample may be carry-over from other donors' samples.

As concerns this clone: The sample contains more than one DNA sequence encoding this CDR3. The chain carries TRBV30 and TRBJ2-5; D may be TRBD2 (7 bases). Trimming took off 2 bases at V and 1 base at J, with 11 bases between the two ends. Germline assignment: CDR1 GTSNPN and CDR2 SVGIG (reference sequence). The CDR3 has 14 amino acids. CDR3 sequence: CAWSRGGSQETQYF. The CDR3 DNA is TGTGCCTGGAGTAGGGGGGGCAGCCAAGAGACCCAGTACTTC.

This rearrangement joins TRBV5-1 to TRBJ1-2; TRBD1 is a possible D gene (5 bases). The CDR3 is 14 amino acids. Between the trimmed V and J ends, which lost 1 base and 7 bases, there was a span of 14 bases. Per germline, CDR1 SGHRS and CDR2 YFSETQ. The CDR3 loop reads CASSLYQGGTGYTF. DNA of the CDR3: TGCGCCAGCAGCTTGTACCAGGGCGGGACTGGCTACACCTTC.

The chain joins TRBV2 to TRBJ1-2; 8 bases match TRBD1. This CDR3 has 12 amino acids. Trimming removed 3 bases from V and 12 bases from J; junction bases left unmatched: 6. The germline V gene has CDR1 SNHLY and CDR2 FYNNEI. CDR3 amino acids: CASSEDWTGNTF. The CDR3 nucleotides read TGTGCCAGCAGTGAGGACTGGACAGGGAACACCTTC.

The rearrangement links TRBV5-1 to TRBJ2-1; TRBD1 is a possible D gene (5 bases). The V end was cut by 1 base, the J end by 5 bases, with 10 bases between. CDR3 size: 14 residues. Germline values: CDR1 SGHRS, CDR2 YFSETQ. The DNA for the CDR3 is TGCGCCAGCAGCTTGCTGCAGGGCGACAATGAGCAGTTCTTC. It translates to CASSLLQGDNEQFF.

The chain links TRBV28 to TRBJ2-5; 9 bases map to TRBD2. Unmatched junction bases numbered 6, after V lost 5 bases and J lost 5 bases. The length of the CDR3 is 14 residues. Germline V CDR1 and CDR2: MDHEN, SYDVKM. The CDR3 DNA is TGTGCCAGCAGTACCTCTAGCGGGGTGGAGACCCAGTACTTC. Its protein product is CASSTSSGVETQYF.

The table lists this clone with a count of one. The chain employs TRBV7-9 and TRBJ2-7; D tentatively fits TRBD1 or TRBD2 (5 bases each). The V gene lost 6 bases and the J gene lost 6 bases, with 18 bases spanning the gap. CDR1 and CDR2 (germline): SEHNR, FQNEAQ (reference sequence). This CDR3 has 14 residues. CDR3 sequence: CASSNPYGGVEQYF. The CDR3 DNA sequence: TGTGCCAGCAGTAATCCATATGGGGGAGTCGAGCAGTACTTC.

The chain joins TRBV5-4 to TRBJ2-6, with 7 bases lining up with TRBD1. The CDR3 consists of 17 residues. V lost 0 bases, J lost 0 bases, and 3 bases stayed unmatched. Germline V gene sequence: CDR1 SGHNT, CDR2 YYREEE (reference sequence). The chain's CDR3 is CASSLDRGFSGANVLTF. The DNA of the CDR3 is TGTGCCAGCAGCTTGGACAGGGGTTTCTCTGGGGCCAACGTCCTGACTTTC.

V and J are TRBV19 and TRBJ2-1; possibly TRBD2 for D (6 bases). The CDR3 runs 14 residues. CDR1 and CDR2 from the germline V gene are LNHDA and SQIVND (reference sequence). The V end lost 10 bases, the J end lost 2 bases, and 15 bases lay between the germline ends. This CDR3 reads CATVLGGAYNEQFF. The CDR3, as DNA: TGTGCCACTGTCTTGGGGGGTGCCTACAATGAGCAGTTCTTC.

The V gene is TRBV7-9, the J gene TRBJ2-3; no clear D gene. This CDR3 has 14 residues. Between the trimmed V and J ends, which lost 8 bases and 2 bases, there was a span of 14 bases. Germline V gives CDR1 SEHNR, CDR2 FQNEAQ (reference sequence). CDR3 in DNA: TGTGCCAGCGTTCGTCCCGGTTACACAGATACGCAGTATTTT. This encodes CASVRPGYTDTQYF.

V usage is TRBV9 and J usage is TRBJ1-2; D is perhaps TRBD1 (6 bases). The CDR3 loop spans 13 amino acids. Germline V gene data show CDR1 as SGDLS and CDR2 as YYNGEE. V lost 4 bases and J lost 7, with 14 bases in between. CDR3 amino acids: CASSPSEGGGYTF. In nucleotides, the CDR3 is TGTGCCAGCAGCCCCTCGGAGGGGGGTGGCTACACCTTC.

This clone was seen only once. CDR3 amino acids: CASSSTGTSGIYEQFF. Here the CDR3 DNA reads TGTGCCAGCAGTTCCACCGGGACTAGCGGGATTTATGAGCAGTTCTTC. The chain uses TRBV28 and TRBJ2-1; 13 nucleotides align to TRBD2. The CDR3 extends over 16 amino acids. In germline, CDR1 is MDHEN, CDR2 SYDVKM. The J segment lost 8 bases and the V segment lost 4 bases, leaving 8 bases of the junction unmatched.

This clone was detected only once. V gene TRBV9 combines with J gene TRBJ2-7; D ambiguous. Germline CDR1 SGDLS, CDR2 YYNGEE. The germline V and J ends were trimmed by 7 bases and 4 bases, with 27 bases remaining between them. This CDR3 has 17 residues. CDR3 residues: CASVFSHRYIPAYEQYF. The CDR3 DNA reads TGTGCCAGCGTTTTTTCCCACCGTTATATCCCGGCGTACGAGCAGTACTTC. Full variable domain (outside the CDR3, taken from reference TRBV9 and TRBJ2-7): DSGVTQTPKHLITATGQRVTLRCSPRSGDLSVYWYQQSLDQGLQFLIQYYNGEERAKGNILERFSAQQFPDLHSELNLSSLELGDSALYFCASVFSHRYIPAYEQYFGPGTRLTVT.

The chain employs TRBV29-1 and TRBJ2-7, with 13 bases that match TRBD2. Losses at the gene ends were 4 bases for V and 7 bases for J; bases not matched to a gene: 4. The length of the CDR3 is 13 residues. Germline loops: CDR1 SQVTM, CDR2 ANQGSEA. The CDR3 DNA sequence: TGCAGCGTTGGCGCGACTAGCGGGGGGGAGCAGTACTTC. This sequence encodes CSVGATSGGEQYF.

CDR3 residues: CASSLEPREQETQYF. Written as DNA, the CDR3 is TGTGCCAGCAGCTTAGAACCGCGAGAGCAAGAGACCCAGTACTTC. The V and J genes are TRBV7-9 and TRBJ2-5; D gene ambiguous. The CDR3 loop spans 15 amino acids. CDR1 is SEHNR and CDR2 is FQNEAQ in the germline V gene (reference sequence). Trimming stripped 1 base from V and 2 bases from J, with 11 bases between.